This T cell receptor (beta chain) appears in the sequencing data of a study of control samples from healthy donors and cancer patients. Sequencing was performed with immunoSEQ multiplex PCR; in TCRdb, only in-frame clones are kept and a portion is missing. The sample records approximately 150,000 clones, roughly 93% being singletons. Germline V gene data show CDR1 as ENHRY and CDR2 as SYGVKD. J was trimmed by 10 bases and V by 3 bases; bases with no gene match: 11. This CDR3 has 15 amino acids. The V call is TRBV10-3, the J call TRBJ2-1; 8 bases map to TRBD2. Sequencing was done on a sample of blood. The receptor was isolated from a man younger than 35 in good health. The CDR3 DNA follows: TGTGCCATCAGTGATAATAGCGGGGACCTTAGGGAGCAGTTCTTC. Translated: CAISDNSGDLREQFF.